This T cell receptor beta chain was recorded in a study of PD-1 blockade in mismatch repair-deficient tumors. The V segment lost 1 base and the J segment 10 bases; nucleotides outside the gene matches: 8. This CDR3 comprises 15 residues. CDR1 SGHNT and CDR2 YYREEE come from the germline V gene (reference sequence). Repertoires were generated with immunoSEQ multiplex PCR, while TCRdb's copy carries only in-frame clones and drops some. Of 100,000 or so clones in the sample, over 75% were seen once. The sequence was collected from an adult with mismatch repair-deficient cancer. This material consisted of peripheral blood, taken about 33 weeks after starting pembrolizumab. This sequence joins TRBV5-4 and TRBJ2-1; 10 bases match TRBD2. CDR3 loop: CASSLNLAGAGEQFF. The CDR3 bases are TGTGCCAGCAGCTTGAATCTAGCGGGAGCGGGAGAGCAGTTCTTC.